Presented here are 12 T cell receptor beta chains from one specimen sequenced in a study of CDR3 diversity in severe acne. TCRdb reanalysed the PCR reads using MiXCR and keeps one entry per CDR3 protein. Among some 90,000 distinct CDR3 sequences listed, 45% to 55% were seen once. Sample: blood. The receptors stem from a male donor with severe acne vulgaris.

This clonotype was detected ten times or more. The chain couples TRBV9 to TRBJ1-6; 7 bases line up with TRBD1. In germline, CDR1 is SGDLS, CDR2 YYNGEE. The J segment lost 6 bases and the V segment lost 1 base, leaving 4 bases of the junction unmatched. This CDR3 comprises 15 residues. Written as DNA, the CDR3 is TGTGCCAGCAGCGTATCCCCAGGGGGTAATTCACCCCTCCACTTT. Amino acid sequence: CASSVSPGGNSPLHF. Supplemented by reference TRBV9 and TRBJ1-6, the full variable domain reads DSGVTQTPKHLITATGQRVTLRCSPRSGDLSVYWYQQSLDQGLQFLIQYYNGEERAKGNILERFSAQQFPDLHSELNLSSLELGDSALYFCASSVSPGGNSPLHFGNGTRLTVT.

J is TRBJ2-2 and V is TRBV2; D remains ambiguous. CDR3 length: 10 amino acids. Trimming cost V 4 bases and J 13 bases, with 7 bases left between them. Germline lookup yields CDR1 SNHLY and CDR2 FYNNEI. For the CDR3, the DNA is TGTGCCAGCAGTGGCGCCACGCTGTTTTTT. It codes for CASSGATLFF.

V usage is TRBV24-1 and J usage is TRBJ2-5; D perhaps matches TRBD2 (7 bases). The assigned J gene may be wrong: the sequence end matches TRBJ2-1 better. The germline V gene encodes CDR1 KGHDR and CDR2 SFDVKD. The CDR3 is 12 amino acids. Here the CDR3 reads CATGGGRGEQFF. Here the CDR3 DNA reads TGTGCCACCGGGGGCGGGAGAGGCGAGCAGTTCTTC.

In this sample, this clonotype is medium-sized. The V gene is TRBV12-3 or TRBV12-4, the J gene TRBJ2-3, with 7 positions matching TRBD2. Germline trimming cut 3 bases from V and 4 bases from J; bases unmatched to any gene: 7. The CDR3 is 15 amino acids. The CDR3 reads CASSFPSGGPDTQYF. CDR3 in DNA: TGTGCCAGCAGTTTCCCTAGCGGAGGGCCAGATACGCAGTATTTT.

This chain's CDR3 is CSALTGAGANVLTF. In nucleotides, the CDR3 is TGCAGTGCCCTGACAGGGGCCGGGGCCAACGTCCTGACTTTC. This chain joins TRBV29-1 and TRBJ2-6; 8 bases map to TRBD1. Germline CDR1 reads SQVTM; CDR2 reads ANQGSEA. The CDR3 covers 14 residues.

The chain couples TRBV7-9 to TRBJ2-5; the match to TRBD2 covers 8 bases. The CDR3 loop spans 17 amino acids. The germline CDR1 and CDR2 sequences are SEHNR and FQNEAQ (reference sequence). V shed 3 bases, J shed 3 bases, and the junction held 12 bases outside the gene matches. CDR3 loop: CASSLDHAAGEEETQYF. CDR3 coding DNA: TGTGCCAGCAGCTTGGATCATGCAGCGGGAGAAGAAGAGACCCAGTACTTC.

The DNA for the CDR3 is TGCAGCGTTGAAGGGACGGGAAACGCAGATACGCAGTATTTT. As protein: CSVEGTGNADTQYF. The rearrangement links TRBV29-1 to TRBJ2-3; D possibly corresponds to TRBD2 (5 bases). The V end was cut by 1 base, the J end by 4 bases, with 12 bases between. The germline CDR1 and CDR2 sequences are SQVTM and ANQGSEA. The CDR3 has 14 residues.

This clonotype showed up just once. The V gene is TRBV7-2, the J gene TRBJ2-7, with TRBD2 identical over 8 bases. CDR1 SGHTA and CDR2 FQGNSA come from the germline V gene. The CDR3 extends over 14 amino acids. V trimming: 6 bases; J trimming: 2 bases; junction bases outside the gene matches: 6. CDR3 region: CASSIGGAPYEQYF. The CDR3 bases are TGTGCCAGCAGTATCGGGGGGGCCCCCTACGAGCAGTACTTC.

This clonotype was counted many times. This chain connects TRBV25-1 to TRBJ1-1; 7 nucleotides align to TRBD1. Germline trimming cut 9 bases from V and 4 bases from J; bases unmatched to any gene: 5. This CDR3 contains 12 residues. Germline V lookup: CDR1 MGHDK, CDR2 SYGVNS. The CDR3 is CASSDRATEAFF. CDR3 coding DNA: TGTGCCAGTTCCGACAGGGCCACTGAAGCTTTCTTT.

This clonotype has at least ten counts. The chain has TRBV14 and TRBJ2-5, with D perhaps matching TRBD2 (5 bases). The CDR3 spans 11 residues. Germline V gene lookup returns CDR1 SGHDN and CDR2 FVKESK. V lost 0 bases, J lost 11 bases, and 7 bases lay in between. The CDR3 spells CASSQDRTQYF. The CDR3, as DNA: TGTGCCAGCAGCCAAGACAGGACTCAGTACTTC.

This clonotype was seen just once. CDR3 in DNA: TGTGCCAGCAGTTACTCGAGGATTACTGAAGCTTTCTTT. Its protein is CASSYSRITEAFF. This rearrangement joins TRBV6-5 to TRBJ1-1; no clear D. Trimming removed 0 bases at V and 5 bases at J, with 7 bases between. The CDR3 covers 13 residues. Germline V lookup: CDR1 MNHEY, CDR2 SVGAGI.

This clonotype occurred once. A much larger clone lies a single base off, so this may be a read error. The V gene is TRBV7-9, the J gene TRBJ2-1; possibly TRBD1 or TRBD2 for D (5 bases each). Germline loops: CDR1 SEHNR, CDR2 FQNEAQ (reference sequence). This CDR3 contains 18 residues. CDR3 protein: CASCLMERWGSSYNEQFF. CDR3 coding DNA: TGTGCCAGCTGCTTAATGGAGCGCTGGGGGAGCTCCTACAATGAGCAGTTCTTC.